This note documents a single T cell receptor (beta chain) sequence. Its cognate antigen is unknown. Via MiXCR, TCRdb re-called the 5' RACE reads, giving one row per CDR3 protein. The sample lists fewer than 650,000 distinct CDR3 sequences, 9% to 10% seen once, with roughly 3.2% in the top ten. The sample comes from a study of identical twins. Study results and caveats: Shared out-of-frame alpha sequences (those common to twins) showed excess low generation probability.

Germline loops: CDR1 LNHDA, CDR2 SQIVND (reference sequence). V lost 4 bases, J lost 0 bases, and 11 bases stayed unmatched. The CDR3 sequence is 17 residues long. The sample also formed part of further work on yellow fever vaccine responses in identical twins.

This rearrangement joins TRBV19 to TRBJ2-7, with 8 bases aligning to TRBD2. The source material was PBMCs. The sequence was collected from a young woman in good health. The CDR3 is CASSTLGSGVHSYEQYF. The CDR3 DNA is TGTGCCAGTAGTACCCTGGGTAGCGGGGTTCACTCCTACGAGCAGTACTTC.